These 24 T cell receptor beta chains were sequenced from one sample in a study of blood T cell repertoires in COVID-19. The protocol was immunoSEQ multiplex PCR, while the TCRdb copy is restricted to in-frame clones and leaves out a portion. The table lists 130,000 to 150,000 clones, over 80% of them singletons, with 1.5% to 2% in the top ten. Sequenced material: peripheral blood. These receptors were collected from a woman aged 45-59 years with acute or convalescent COVID-19.

V and J are TRBV6-6 and TRBJ1-3; D may be TRBD1 (5 bases). The ends were cut back, 7 bases at V and 3 bases at J, with 13 bases in the middle. Germline V gene sequence: CDR1 MNHNY, CDR2 SVGAGI (reference sequence). The CDR3 runs to 14 residues. CDR3 protein: CASTLAGNGNTIYF. The DNA for the CDR3 is TGTGCCAGCACCCTTGCAGGGAATGGAAACACCATATATTTT.

V is TRBV5-1 and J is TRBJ2-5, with 15 bases that match TRBD2. This CDR3 contains 16 residues. In germline, CDR1 is SGHRS, CDR2 YFSETQ. V dropped 4 bases and J dropped 5; count of bases not matched to a gene: 6. CDR3 sequence: CASSGGLAGGPETQYF. The CDR3 DNA follows: TGCGCCAGCAGCGGGGGACTAGCGGGAGGTCCGGAGACCCAGTACTTC.

The V and J genes are TRBV4-1 and TRBJ1-5; D is unclear. The germline V gene encodes CDR1 MGHRA and CDR2 YSYEKL. V gave up 1 base and J gave up 7 bases, with 11 bases separating them. This CDR3 has 14 residues. In DNA, the CDR3 is TGCGCCAGCAGCCAAGGCGGGGTTCAACAGCCCCAGCATTTT. This gives the protein CASSQGGVQQPQHF.

V usage is TRBV7-9 and J usage is TRBJ2-7, with 8 bases matching TRBD2. V trimming: 1 base; J trimming: 6 bases; junction bases outside the gene matches: 8. This CDR3 is built from 15 residues. Germline V gene lookup returns CDR1 SEHNR and CDR2 FQNEAQ (reference sequence). The CDR3 is CASSLGTGGASEQYF. The DNA of the CDR3 is TGTGCCAGCAGCTTAGGTACCGGGGGGGCCTCCGAGCAGTACTTC.

This clone was seen a handful of times. The V call is TRBV2, the J call TRBJ1-2; 7 bases match TRBD1. Germline values: CDR1 SNHLY, CDR2 FYNNEI. This CDR3 contains 15 residues. With 4 bases clipped from V and 7 bases from J, the junction kept 12 bases outside the gene matches. The DNA of the CDR3 is TGTGCCAGCAGTGTGGACAGGTCCCGAGGGCTTGGCTACACCTTC. This gives the protein CASSVDRSRGLGYTF.

The genes are TRBV3-1 (or the pseudogene TRBV3-2) and TRBJ1-3; 7 bases are shared with TRBD1. V lost 1 base, J lost 4 bases, and 4 bases stayed unmatched. CDR1 LGHDT and CDR2 YNNKEL come from the germline V gene (reference sequence). CDR3 length: 15 amino acids. CDR3 sequence reads: CASSQVTGVGNTIYF. CDR3 DNA sequence: TGTGCCAGCAGCCAAGTAACAGGGGTGGGAAACACCATATATTTT.

V is TRBV10-3 and J is TRBJ1-4, with 10 bases lining up with TRBD1. Unmatched junction bases numbered 13, after V lost 6 bases and J lost 3 bases. CDR1 and CDR2 (germline): ENHRY, SYGVKD. This CDR3 spans 18 amino acids. The CDR3 DNA reads as TGTGCCATCAGCCCCCGACAGGGGGCAGGGAGGGCTAATGAAAAACTGTTTTTT. Protein sequence: CAISPRQGAGRANEKLFF.

The gene calls are TRBV25-1 and TRBJ1-6, with a tentative D call TRBD1 (5 bases). The CDR3 is 15 amino acids. Looked up from germline, CDR1 is MGHDK and CDR2 is SYGVNS. Trimming pared 5 bases from V and 6 bases from J, leaving 14 bases between. The CDR3 DNA follows: TGTGCCAGCAGTAGTTCGGGACTCATTAATTCACCCCTCCACTTT. This sequence encodes CASSSSGLINSPLHF. The whole variable domain, remainder taken from reference TRBV25-1 and TRBJ1-6, is EADIYQTPRYLVIGTGKKITLECSQTMGHDKMYWYQQDPGMELHLIHYSYGVNSTEKGDLSSESTVSRIRTEHFPLTLESARPSHTSQYLCASSSSGLINSPLHFGNGTRLTVT.

The V gene is TRBV19, the J gene TRBJ1-1; possible D gene TRBD1, 6 bases. The CDR3 sequence is 13 residues long. V lost 5 bases, J lost 5 bases, and 12 bases lay in between. CDR1 and CDR2 from the germline V gene are LNHDA and SQIVND (reference sequence). CDR3 in amino acids: CASSPKGGTEAFF. As DNA, the CDR3 is TGTGCCAGTAGTCCAAAGGGGGGGACTGAAGCTTTCTTT.

The rearrangement uses TRBV10-1 and TRBJ2-7; 8 bases map to TRBD1. Trimming at V came to 2 bases and at J to 4 bases, leaving 4 bases not matched to a gene. Germline lookup yields CDR1 WNHNN and CDR2 SYGVQD (reference sequence). The CDR3 length is 14 residues. The CDR3 nucleotides read TGCGCCAGCAGTGAGACAGGGGGTGAATACGAGCAGTACTTC. Protein sequence: CASSETGGEYEQYF.

This clone has only a few counts. J is TRBJ1-2 and V is TRBV4-1; TRBD1 matches 8 bases. The ends lost 3 bases at V and 5 bases at J; junction bases unmatched: 8. The CDR3 contains 15 residues. The germline CDR1 and CDR2 sequences are MGHRA and YSYEKL. The DNA for the CDR3 is TGCGCCAGCAGCCACCATCCGACAGGGGAATATGGCTACACCTTC. Its protein is CASSHHPTGEYGYTF.

The DNA of the CDR3 is TGTGCCAGCATGCCGGTGGCAGGGGCTAACTATGGCTACACCTTC. Protein: CASMPVAGANYGYTF. This sequence joins TRBV6-4 and TRBJ1-2; possibly TRBD1 for D (6 bases). Germline CDR1 is MRHNA and CDR2 is SNTAGT. V lost 7 bases, J lost 0 bases, and 15 bases lay in between. The CDR3 is 15 residues long.

The chain's CDR3 is CASSYTGERNNSPLHF. The CDR3 nucleotides are TGTGCCAGCAGTTACACAGGGGAGAGGAATAATTCACCCCTCCACTTT. The chain recombines TRBV6-6 with TRBJ1-6, with TRBD1 identical over 7 bases. Per the germline V gene, CDR1 is MNHNY and CDR2 is SVGAGI (reference sequence). V lost 2 bases, J lost 5 bases, and 6 bases stayed unmatched. The CDR3 is made up of 16 amino acids.

The chain combines TRBV5-1 with TRBJ2-5; 10 nucleotides line up with TRBD2. Germline V gives CDR1 SGHRS, CDR2 YFSETQ. The CDR3 is 16 amino acids. With V trimmed by 3 bases and J by 2 bases, 7 bases remained unmatched. Here the CDR3 reads CASSSPGLALQETQYF. CDR3 in DNA: TGCGCCAGCAGCTCTCCGGGACTAGCGTTACAAGAGACCCAGTACTTC.

This sequence joins TRBV6-5 and TRBJ2-3; D not certain. CDR3 length equals 12 residues. The V gene lost 5 bases and the J gene lost 6 bases, with 9 bases spanning the gap. Germline V gene lookup returns CDR1 MNHEY and CDR2 SVGAGI. This CDR3 is CASSLSRDTQYF. Here the CDR3 DNA reads TGTGCCAGCAGTCTCTCCCGGGATACGCAGTATTTT.

The chain combines TRBV5-1 with TRBJ2-1; 7 bases line up with TRBD1. V shed 5 bases, J shed 7 bases, and the junction held 6 bases outside the gene matches. This CDR3 is 13 amino acids long. Germline V gives CDR1 SGHRS, CDR2 YFSETQ. CDR3 residues: CASRQGDVNEQFF. The DNA for the CDR3 is TGCGCCAGCAGGCAGGGGGATGTGAATGAGCAGTTCTTC.

This clone has a single count. The gene calls are TRBV11-2 and TRBJ1-1, with a possible D match to TRBD1 (5 bases). This CDR3 is built from 14 residues. The V end was cut by 1 base, the J end by 1 base, with 7 bases between. In germline, CDR1 is SGHAT, CDR2 FQNNGV. For the CDR3, the DNA is TGTGCCAGCAGCTTAGCCGACAGGAACACTGAAGCTTTCTTT. Encoded protein: CASSLADRNTEAFF.

This sequence joins TRBV2 and TRBJ1-2; TRBD1 is a possible D gene (6 bases). The CDR3 has 19 amino acids. V was cut by 0 bases and J by 3 bases, with 23 bases left in between. CDR1 SNHLY and CDR2 FYNNEI come from the germline V gene. The CDR3 is CASSEAKGTGTTDYYGYTF. CDR3 DNA sequence: TGTGCCAGCAGTGAAGCTAAAGGGACCGGGACAACGGATTACTATGGCTACACCTTC.

This chain joins TRBV5-1 and TRBJ2-7, with D possibly matching TRBD2 (5 bases). V lost 2 bases, J lost 6 bases, and 15 bases lay in between. This CDR3 has 14 residues. The germline CDR1 and CDR2 sequences are SGHRS and YFSETQ. Here the CDR3 DNA reads TGCGCCAGCAGCTTACAGAACGGGGTAGGCGAGCAGTACTTC. It codes for CASSLQNGVGEQYF. Looking up the rest from reference TRBV5-1 and TRBJ2-7 gives the full variable domain: KAGVTQTPRYLIKTRGQQVTLSCSPISGHRSVSWYQQTPGQGLQFLFEYFSETQRNKGNFPGRFSGRQFSNSRSEMNVSTLELGDSALYLCASSLQNGVGEQYFGPGTRLTVT.

The chain couples TRBV6-5 to TRBJ2-3; TRBD1 might be the D (5 bases). The CDR3 sequence is 13 residues long. Trimming shortened V by 7 bases and J by 2 bases, and 10 bases separated the two germline ends. CDR1 and CDR2 (germline): MNHEY, SVGAGI. The CDR3 DNA reads TGTGCCAGCATGGACAAGGACACAGATACGCAGTATTTT. Translating it yields CASMDKDTDTQYF.

The chain has TRBV6-5 and TRBJ1-2, with 11 bases matching TRBD1. The CDR3 has 15 amino acids. Trimming at V came to 4 bases and at J to 14 bases, leaving 15 bases not matched to a gene. The germline gives CDR1 MNHEY, CDR2 SVGAGI. CDR3 coding DNA: TGTGCCAGCAGTTCGGACTCGGACAGGGGGCTACCTCGGACCTTC. It encodes CASSSDSDRGLPRTF.

The chain has TRBV5-8 and TRBJ1-2, with D uncertain. This CDR3 comprises 13 residues. The germline V and J ends were trimmed by 2 bases and 1 base, with 6 bases remaining between them. Germline lookup yields CDR1 SGHTS and CDR2 YDEGEE. The CDR3 bases are TGTGCCAGCAGCTTTCAGAATAACTATGGCTACACCTTC. Amino acids: CASSFQNNYGYTF.

The chain recombines TRBV2 with TRBJ1-5, with D unclear. The CDR3 is made up of 17 amino acids. Looked up from germline, CDR1 is SNHLY and CDR2 is FYNNEI. Deletions cut 5 bases from V and 2 bases from J, with 19 bases between. CDR3 DNA sequence: TGTGCCAGCAGTCACAGCGGGGATGGAATAGGCAATCAGCCCCAGCATTTT. This codes for CASSHSGDGIGNQPQHF.

The J gene is TRBJ1-1, the V gene TRBV15; a possible D gene is TRBD1 (5 bases). Trimming shortened V by 8 bases and J by 2 bases, and 21 bases separated the two germline ends. Germline CDR1 reads LNHNV; CDR2 reads YYDKDF (reference sequence). The CDR3 has 16 amino acids. CDR3 DNA sequence: TGTGCCACCCGAGACCTCGAGTATGGACAAAACACTGAAGCTTTCTTT. Its translation is CATRDLEYGQNTEAFF.